One sample yielded the 15 T cell receptor beta chains listed below, sequenced in a study of early T cells in non-severe SARS-CoV-2 infection. TCRdb re-called the 5' RACE reads with MiXCR, one entry per CDR3 protein. Of around 40,000 distinct CDR3 sequences in the sample, 5% to 7% were seen once. The source material was whole blood. All receptors come from an adult who was a healthcare worker with PCR-confirmed SARS-CoV-2 infection or an uninfected control (not recorded which).

This clonotype was observed at least ten times. The V gene is TRBV27, the J gene TRBJ2-7; TRBD1 matches at 9 bases. This CDR3 contains 15 residues. The V gene end was trimmed by 7 bases and the J gene end by 2 bases; junction bases not matched to a gene: 9. Germline values: CDR1 MNHEY, CDR2 SMNVEV (reference sequence). Here the CDR3 reads CASKIRTGVTYEQYF. The CDR3, as DNA: TGTGCCAGCAAAATACGGACAGGGGTAACCTACGAGCAGTACTTC.

The table lists this clonotype with many counts. The J gene is TRBJ2-7, the V gene TRBV6-6, with D possibly TRBD2 on 6 matching bases. Germline CDR1 and CDR2: MNHNY and SVGAGI (reference sequence). V lost 8 bases to trimming and J lost 0 bases, with 14 bases between them. The CDR3 consists of 14 residues. In DNA, the CDR3 is TGTGCCAGCCATCGGAGGGAGGACTCCTACGAGCAGTACTTC. This sequence encodes CASHRREDSYEQYF.

This clonotype was detected ten times or more. The chain has TRBV20-1 and TRBJ2-5; D may match TRBD1 or TRBD2 (5 bases each). Trimming cost V 5 bases and J 5 bases, with 15 bases left between them. This CDR3 contains 13 residues. Germline CDR1 DFQATT, CDR2 SNEGSKA (reference sequence). DNA of the CDR3: TGCAGTGCTCCGAGGGACCCGTGGGAGACCCAGTACTTC. Its protein is CSAPRDPWETQYF.

This clonotype has ten or more counts. The chain joins TRBV6-6 to TRBJ2-7, with D perhaps given as TRBD1 or TRBD2 (5 bases each). The CDR3 is 13 amino acids. Germline CDR1 is MNHNY and CDR2 is SVGAGI (reference sequence). V lost 2 bases, J lost 5 bases, and 10 bases lay in between. This CDR3 reads CASSYGGWNEQYF. DNA of the CDR3: TGTGCCAGCAGTTACGGGGGATGGAACGAGCAGTACTTC.

The chain links TRBV7-9 to TRBJ2-3, with D perhaps TRBD2 (7 bases). The CDR3 extends over 19 amino acids. Germline values: CDR1 SEHNR, CDR2 FQNEAQ (reference sequence). Trimming left V 4 bases short and J 4 bases short, with 27 bases between. CDR3 residues: CASSSTGGDGGFPADTQYF. CDR3 DNA: TGTGCCAGCAGCTCCACGGGGGGTGATGGGGGCTTCCCGGCAGATACGCAGTATTTT.

This clonotype came up a few times. V is TRBV19 and J is TRBJ2-2; 8 nucleotides align to TRBD1. The CDR3 length is 16 residues. V was pared by 3 bases and J by 3 bases, with 6 bases of the junction left unmatched. The germline V gene encodes CDR1 LNHDA and CDR2 SQIVND (reference sequence). The chain's CDR3 is CASSIRPGGDTGELFF. CDR3 DNA: TGTGCCAGTAGTATTCGTCCAGGGGGCGACACCGGGGAGCTGTTTTTT.

Judged by abundance, this clonotype is medium-sized. The rearrangement links TRBV7-2 to TRBJ1-5; 7 positions agree with TRBD1. CDR1 SGHTA and CDR2 FQGNSA come from the germline V gene. The CDR3 contains 13 residues. Unmatched junction bases numbered 3, after V lost 5 bases and J lost 5 bases. The CDR3 sequence is CASSIRGDQPQHF. The CDR3 DNA follows: TGTGCCAGCAGCATCAGGGGGGATCAGCCCCAGCATTTT. Combining the CDR3 with reference TRBV7-2 and TRBJ1-5 gives the whole variable domain GAGVSQSPSNKVTEKGKDVELRCDPISGHTALYWYRQSLGQGLEFLIYFQGNSAPDKSGLPSDRFSAERTGGSVSTLTIQRTQQEDSAVYLCASSIRGDQPQHFGDGTRLSIL.

This clonotype was counted only a few times. This chain uses TRBV3-1 with TRBJ2-6, with D perhaps matching TRBD1 or TRBD2 (5 bases each). CDR3 length equals 17 residues. Between the trimmed V and J ends, which lost 1 base and 0 bases, there was a span of 10 bases. Germline V lookup: CDR1 LGHDT, CDR2 YNNKEL (reference sequence). CDR3 nucleotides: TGTGCCAGCAGCCAAGGGGACGGCCGCTCTGGGGCCAACGTCCTGACTTTC. This codes for CASSQGDGRSGANVLTF.

This clonotype was counted many times. The chain couples TRBV7-2 to TRBJ2-7; 7 nucleotides line up with TRBD2. In germline, CDR1 is SGHTA, CDR2 FQGNSA. V trimming: 4 bases; J trimming: 13 bases; junction bases outside the gene matches: 19. The CDR3 contains 15 residues. DNA of the CDR3: TGTGCCAGCAGCTCGGAACCGGGACGGGGGGAAGCGCCCTACTTC. Protein sequence: CASSSEPGRGEAPYF. The full variable domain, with the rest looked up from reference TRBV7-2 and TRBJ2-7, is GAGVSQSPSNKVTEKGKDVELRCDPISGHTALYWYRQSLGQGLEFLIYFQGNSAPDKSGLPSDRFSAERTGGSVSTLTIQRTQQEDSAVYLCASSSEPGRGEAPYFGPGTRLTVT.

The sample holds many counts of this clonotype. The rearrangement uses TRBV5-1 and TRBJ1-1, with D possibly TRBD1 on 5 matching bases. Germline values: CDR1 SGHRS, CDR2 YFSETQ. V was cut by 3 bases and J by 6 bases, with 15 bases left in between. The CDR3 is 14 amino acids. The CDR3, as DNA: TGCGCCAGCAGCTCCCAAGCAAGGGGCCCTGAAGCTTTCTTT. This translates into CASSSQARGPEAFF.

This chain uses TRBV5-1 with TRBJ1-2; maybe TRBD1 (6 bases). The CDR3 has 12 amino acids. V was shortened by 4 bases and J by 4 bases, with 8 bases between the two germline ends. The germline V gene encodes CDR1 SGHRS and CDR2 YFSETQ. CDR3 loop: CASSQDSYGYTF. CDR3 nucleotide sequence: TGCGCCAGCAGCCAGGACAGCTATGGCTACACCTTC. Full variable domain (remainder filled in from reference TRBV5-1 and TRBJ1-2): KAGVTQTPRYLIKTRGQQVTLSCSPISGHRSVSWYQQTPGQGLQFLFEYFSETQRNKGNFPGRFSGRQFSNSRSEMNVSTLELGDSALYLCASSQDSYGYTFGSGTRLTVV.

This clonotype appeared many times. The chain joins TRBV29-1 to TRBJ1-4; TRBD1 matches 7 bases. V lost 8 bases, J lost 7 bases, and 10 bases stayed unmatched. This CDR3 spans 13 amino acids. Germline CDR1 is SQVTM and CDR2 is ANQGSEA. CDR3 DNA sequence: TGCAGCTCCCGATGGGGACAGCCTGAAAAACTGTTTTTT. Protein: CSSRWGQPEKLFF.

This clonotype was counted many times. The V and J genes are TRBV2 and TRBJ2-1, with D uncertain. V lost 5 bases and J 9 bases, leaving 11 bases between the germline ends. There are 12 residues in the CDR3. In germline, CDR1 is SNHLY, CDR2 FYNNEI. The CDR3 sequence: CASSYQVVEQFF. CDR3 bases: TGTGCCAGCAGTTACCAGGTAGTTGAGCAGTTCTTC.

This clonotype showed up many times. The chain employs TRBV29-1 and TRBJ2-7, with D perhaps matching TRBD1 or TRBD2 (5 bases each). The CDR3 length is 12 residues. CDR1 is SQVTM, CDR2 ANQGSEA, per germline. Deletions cut 8 bases from V and 2 bases from J, with 13 bases between. Here the CDR3 DNA reads TGCAGCTACCGGGACGGGACCTACGAGCAGTACTTC. Translation gives CSYRDGTYEQYF.

This clonotype appeared many times. CDR3 DNA: TGCAGCGTTGAACCGCCCCTAGCGGGAGCTCCAGATACGCAGTATTTT. Its translation is CSVEPPLAGAPDTQYF. The rearrangement uses TRBV29-1 and TRBJ2-3, with 10 bases matching TRBD2. Germline lookup yields CDR1 SQVTM and CDR2 ANQGSEA. This CDR3 region has 16 residues. V lost 2 bases to trimming and J lost 4 bases; unmatched junction nucleotides: 9.